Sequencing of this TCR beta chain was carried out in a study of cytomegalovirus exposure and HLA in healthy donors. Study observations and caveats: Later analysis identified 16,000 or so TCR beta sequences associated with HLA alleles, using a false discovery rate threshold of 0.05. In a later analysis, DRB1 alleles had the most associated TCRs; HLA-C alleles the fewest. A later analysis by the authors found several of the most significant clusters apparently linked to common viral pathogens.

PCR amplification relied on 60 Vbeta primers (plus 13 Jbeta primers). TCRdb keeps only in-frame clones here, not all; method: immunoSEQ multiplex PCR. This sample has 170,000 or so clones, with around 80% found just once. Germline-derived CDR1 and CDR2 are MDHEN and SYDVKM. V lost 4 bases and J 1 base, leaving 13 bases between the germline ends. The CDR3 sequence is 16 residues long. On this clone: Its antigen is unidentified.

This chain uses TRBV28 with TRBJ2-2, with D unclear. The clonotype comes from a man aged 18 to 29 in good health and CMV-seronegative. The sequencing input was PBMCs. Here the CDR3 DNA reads TGTGCCAGCAGTTCAACCGTTACGGGGAACACCGGGGAGCTGTTTTTT. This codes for CASSSTVTGNTGELFF.